One sample yielded the 25 T cell receptor beta chains listed below, sequenced in a study of T cell responses to AZD1222 COVID-19 vaccine. Profiling relied on immunoSEQ multiplex PCR, and the TCRdb table lists in-frame clones only, not all of them. The repertoire includes over 100,000 clones, roughly 89% of them detected once, and roughly 8.4% sits in the top ten. This specimen was peripheral blood, taken on day 0 of AZD1222 vaccination. The receptors were gathered from an adult in good health.

The V call is TRBV9, the J call TRBJ1-4; 7 nucleotides match TRBD1. The length of the CDR3 is 17 residues. The ends lost 0 bases at V and 0 bases at J; junction bases unmatched: 5. Germline CDR1 is SGDLS and CDR2 is YYNGEE. The CDR3 loop is CASSVGPRGSTNEKLFF. CDR3 nucleotide sequence: TGTGCCAGCAGCGTAGGTCCCAGGGGGTCAACTAATGAAAAACTGTTTTTT.

The CDR3 nucleotides are TGTGCCACCACCTCAGGAGAGACAGGGGTCTACGAGCAGTACTTC. Its translation: CATTSGETGVYEQYF. The chain uses TRBV15 and TRBJ2-7, with TRBD1 matching 8 bases. Germline CDR1 is LNHNV and CDR2 is YYDKDF (reference sequence). Trimming took 7 bases from V and 3 from J; bases not matched to a gene: 11. The CDR3 length is 15 residues. Together with reference TRBV15 and TRBJ2-7, the CDR3 gives the full variable domain: DAMVIQNPRYQVTQFGKPVTLSCSQTLNHNVMYWYQQKSSQAPKLLFHYYDKDFNNEADTPDNFQSRRPNTSFCFLDIRSPGLGDTAMYLCATTSGETGVYEQYFGPGTRLTVT.

V is TRBV30 and J is TRBJ2-5, with TRBD2 matching 8 bases. J was trimmed by 4 bases and V by 1 base; bases with no gene match: 5. Germline CDR1 is GTSNPN and CDR2 is SVGIG (reference sequence). The CDR3 extends over 14 amino acids. CDR3 coding DNA: TGTGCCTGGAGTGACCGACGGGGGGGAGAGACCCAGTACTTC. Translation gives CAWSDRRGGETQYF.

The gene calls are TRBV7-2 and TRBJ1-1; 7 bases match TRBD1. Germline CDR1 reads SGHTA; CDR2 reads FQGNSA. The CDR3 loop spans 14 amino acids. The V and J ends lost 5 bases and 1 base, in that order; junction bases with no gene match: 4. The CDR3 bases are TGTGCCAGCAGCCCTCGGACAGGGAACACTGAAGCTTTCTTT. Its protein product is CASSPRTGNTEAFF.

For the CDR3, the DNA is TGCGCCAGCAGCTTGGACAGCACAGATACGCAGTATTTT. It is translated as CASSLDSTDTQYF. V and J are TRBV5-1 and TRBJ2-3; no firm D call. V gave up 0 bases and J gave up 0 bases, with 2 bases separating them. Germline lookup yields CDR1 SGHRS and CDR2 YFSETQ. The CDR3 has 13 residues.

The gene calls are TRBV21-1 and TRBJ1-5; the table calls TRBD1, which could not be checked here. TRBV21-1 is annotated as a pseudogene. The CDR3 is 17 residues long. CDR3 protein: CASSNFGSFYSNQPQHF. The CDR3 coding sequence is TGTGCCAGCAGCAATTTTGGCAGTTTTTATAGCAATCAGCCCCAGCATTTT.

The chain links TRBV5-1 to TRBJ1-1; D is possibly TRBD1 (6 bases). Germline V gives CDR1 SGHRS, CDR2 YFSETQ. This CDR3 has 16 residues. V lost 1 base and J lost 0, with 13 bases in between. CDR3 in DNA: TGCGCCAGCAGCTTGACCCGTAGGGGGATGAACACTGAAGCTTTCTTT. Translation gives CASSLTRRGMNTEAFF.

The J gene is TRBJ2-3, the V gene TRBV6-4; 10 bases match TRBD1. V gave up 2 bases and J gave up 4 bases; unmatched junction bases: 0. CDR3 length equals 14 residues. Germline loops: CDR1 MRHNA, CDR2 SNTAGT. The CDR3: CASSDGQGADTQYF. DNA of the CDR3: TGTGCCAGCAGTGACGGACAGGGGGCAGATACGCAGTATTTT.

The genes are TRBV7-3 and TRBJ1-2, with 8 bases fitting TRBD1. Per the germline V gene, CDR1 is SGHTA and CDR2 is FQGTGA. J was trimmed by 2 bases and V by 5 bases; bases with no gene match: 4. This CDR3 is built from 14 residues. The CDR3 DNA reads as TGTGCCAGCAGCCCGGACAGGGCAAACTATGGCTACACCTTC. This encodes CASSPDRANYGYTF.

The chain is built from TRBV18 and TRBJ1-1, with D perhaps matching TRBD1 (6 bases). The ends were cut back, 3 bases at V and 0 bases at J, with 14 bases in the middle. The length of the CDR3 is 16 residues. Germline values: CDR1 KGHSH, CDR2 LQKENI. CDR3 protein: CASSPWGQLMNTEAFF. CDR3 DNA sequence: TGTGCCAGCTCACCTTGGGGGCAGCTAATGAACACTGAAGCTTTCTTT. The complete variable domain, with remaining parts taken from reference TRBV18 and TRBJ1-1, reads NAGVMQNPRHLVRRRGQEARLRCSPMKGHSHVYWYRQLPEEGLKFMVYLQKENIIDESGMPKERFSAEFPKEGPSILRIQQVVRGDSAAYFCASSPWGQLMNTEAFFGQGTRLTVV.

V is TRBV11-2 and J is TRBJ1-1; 8 nucleotides line up with TRBD1. The germline gives CDR1 SGHAT, CDR2 FQNNGV. CDR3 length: 17 residues. V was pared by 7 bases and J by 6 bases, with 19 bases of the junction left unmatched. This CDR3 reads CASNTFLGNPGGAEAFF. CDR3 nucleotides: TGTGCCAGCAACACTTTTTTGGGAAATCCAGGGGGCGCTGAAGCTTTCTTT.

The chain uses TRBV3-1 (or the pseudogene TRBV3-2) and TRBJ2-7, with 7 nucleotides matching TRBD1. The V gene end was trimmed by 2 bases and the J gene end by 6 bases; junction bases not matched to a gene: 1. CDR3 length equals 12 residues. Germline V gene data show CDR1 as LGHDT and CDR2 as YNNKEL (reference sequence). In DNA form, the CDR3 reads TGTGCCAGCAGCCAAAGGGGGCGCGAGCAGTACTTC. This sequence encodes CASSQRGREQYF.

This chain links TRBV2 with TRBJ2-2; maybe TRBD2 (6 bases). This CDR3 has 15 residues. The V gene lost 7 bases and the J gene lost 4 bases, with 16 bases spanning the gap. The germline CDR1 and CDR2 sequences are SNHLY and FYNNEI. In DNA form, the CDR3 reads TGTGCCAGCAATAGAGGGAGGCGATTCACCGGGGAGCTGTTTTTT. Translating gives CASNRGRRFTGELFF.

Here the CDR3 DNA reads TGTGCCAGTCGGGCTACTGAAGCTTTCTTT. Translating it yields CASRATEAFF. The chain links TRBV5-3 to TRBJ1-1, with D hard to call. TRBV5-3 counts as an open reading frame of uncertain function. Trimming removed 8 bases from V and 5 bases from J, with 7 bases in between. The CDR3 contains 10 residues.

This chain connects TRBV27 to TRBJ1-1, with a tentative D call TRBD1 (5 bases). Germline V CDR1 and CDR2: MNHEY, SMNVEV (reference sequence). The CDR3 loop spans 15 amino acids. V was cut by 7 bases and J by 1 base, with 16 bases left in between. CDR3 in DNA: TGTGCCAGCACCCGCCGGGGCAGAGAGAACACTGAAGCTTTCTTT. Residues: CASTRRGRENTEAFF.

V usage is TRBV15 and J usage is TRBJ1-6; D possibly corresponds to TRBD1 (5 bases). The V end lost 6 bases, the J end lost 3 bases, and 12 bases lay between the germline ends. The CDR3 has 15 amino acids. Germline V gene lookup returns CDR1 LNHNV and CDR2 YYDKDF (reference sequence). Here the CDR3 reads CATSLAGVYNSPLHF. The CDR3 coding sequence is TGTGCCACCAGTCTCGCGGGGGTCTATAATTCACCCCTCCACTTT.

This clone was seen just once. The rearrangement links TRBV3-1 (or the pseudogene TRBV3-2) to TRBJ2-2, with TRBD2 as a possible D gene (6 bases). V dropped 0 bases and J dropped 3 bases, with 11 bases sitting between them. The CDR3 loop spans 16 amino acids. Germline V lookup: CDR1 LGHDT, CDR2 YNNKEL (reference sequence). CDR3 DNA: TGTGCCAGCAGCCAAGATCCGGGACTTTACACCGGGGAGCTGTTTTTT. Encoded protein: CASSQDPGLYTGELFF.

The chain couples TRBV5-1 to TRBJ2-7; D is undetermined. This CDR3 is built from 15 residues. The V and J ends lost 7 bases and 2 bases respectively, with 19 bases between them. Germline V gene sequence: CDR1 SGHRS, CDR2 YFSETQ. This CDR3 reads CASRRVVADPYEQYF. CDR3 nucleotide sequence: TGCGCCAGCCGCCGGGTGGTTGCCGATCCCTACGAGCAGTACTTC.

This chain joins TRBV11-3 and TRBJ1-1; D is uncertain. Germline V CDR1 and CDR2: SGHNT, YENEEA. The CDR3 extends over 13 amino acids. V gave up 0 bases and J gave up 1 base, with 3 bases separating them. CDR3 sequence reads: CASSLERNTEAFF. CDR3 coding DNA: TGTGCCAGCAGCTTAGAAAGGAACACTGAAGCTTTCTTT. Full variable domain (outside the CDR3, taken from reference TRBV11-3 and TRBJ1-1): EAGVVQSPRYKIIEKKQPVAFWCNPISGHNTLYWYLQNLGQGPELLIRYENEEAVDDSQLPKDRFSAERLKGVDSTLKIQPAELGDSAVYLCASSLERNTEAFFGQGTRLTVV.

V is TRBV6-4 and J is TRBJ2-2; 9 nucleotides align to TRBD1. The CDR3 contains 15 residues. After removal of 6 bases from V and 5 bases from J, the junction contained 7 bases not matched to a gene. CDR1 and CDR2 (germline): MRHNA, SNTAGT. The CDR3 DNA reads as TGTGCCAGCAGCGCGGGACAGGGAGAAACCGGGGAGCTGTTTTTT. It translates to CASSAGQGETGELFF.

The chain carries TRBV19 and TRBJ1-3, with TRBD1 identical over 7 bases. V trimming: 1 base; J trimming: 6 bases; junction bases outside the gene matches: 24. The CDR3 extends over 21 amino acids. Germline V gives CDR1 LNHDA, CDR2 SQIVND (reference sequence). The CDR3 sequence: CASSIGGGTGQPYPEPNTIYF. The CDR3 DNA reads as TGTGCCAGTAGTATAGGGGGGGGGACGGGACAGCCCTACCCCGAGCCAAACACCATATATTTT.

This chain links TRBV20-1 with TRBJ1-1; D unclear. V lost 3 bases and J lost 2, with 16 bases in between. This CDR3 comprises 15 residues. Germline CDR1 and CDR2: DFQATT and SNEGSKA (reference sequence). The CDR3 DNA reads as TGCAGTGCTAGTACTTATTTAGGGCGTAACACTGAAGCTTTCTTT. As protein: CSASTYLGRNTEAFF.

V is TRBV4-1 and J is TRBJ2-7; 10 bases line up with TRBD2. The V gene's germline CDR1 is MGHRA and CDR2 YSYEKL. J gave up 4 bases and V 0 bases, and 12 bases lay outside the gene matches. This CDR3 is built from 18 residues. CDR3: CASSQDLASGSFRYEQYF. Here the CDR3 DNA reads TGCGCCAGCAGCCAAGATTTGGCTAGCGGGAGCTTTCGGTACGAGCAGTACTTC.

The chain links TRBV12-5 to TRBJ2-1; a possible D gene is TRBD1 (5 bases). This CDR3 contains 14 residues. V lost 2 bases to trimming and J lost 5 bases, with 10 bases between them. Germline values: CDR1 LGHNT, CDR2 FRNRAP. CDR3 nucleotide sequence: TGTGCTAGTGGTTTGAGACAGCGTAACAATGAGCAGTTCTTC. Translated, it gives CASGLRQRNNEQFF. The whole variable domain, remainder taken from reference TRBV12-5 and TRBJ2-1, is DARVTQTPRHKVTEMGQEVTMRCQPILGHNTVFWYRQTMMQGLELLAYFRNRAPLDDSGMPKDRFSAEMPDATLATLKIQPSEPRDSAVYFCASGLRQRNNEQFFGPGTRLTVL.

V usage is TRBV6-5 and J usage is TRBJ1-1; D possibly corresponds to TRBD1 (6 bases). Germline CDR1 MNHEY, CDR2 SVGAGI. The CDR3 totals 13 residues. V shed 9 bases and J shed 4 bases, with 15 bases lying between them. CDR3 amino acids: CASAYRVGTEAFF. The CDR3 nucleotides are TGTGCCAGTGCCTACAGGGTAGGCACTGAAGCTTTCTTT.